This T cell receptor beta chain was retrieved from a study of response to subunit inactivated influenza vaccine. Comments on this clonotype: The target antigen is unknown.

TCRdb called the RT-PCR reads again in MiXCR, with one record for every CDR3 protein. The sample lists 800,000 or so distinct CDR3 sequences; less than 25% were seen once. The length of the CDR3 is 16 residues. V shed 4 bases and J shed 3 bases, with 15 bases lying between them. Per the germline V gene, CDR1 is ENHRY and CDR2 is SYGVKD. Study-wide results and caveats: New T cells are recruited in small numbers by each seasonal influenza vaccination, according to the authors' suggestion.

The chain is built from TRBV10-3 and TRBJ2-2; D tentatively fits TRBD1 or TRBD2 (5 bases each). The clonotype comes from a man aged 50-60 years who received an inactivated influenza vaccine. The specimen comprised PBMCs from blood, sampled less than 6 days after vaccination. The CDR3 nucleotides are TGTGCCATCAGTGGGGTGAGGGGACCCGACACCGGGGAGCTGTTTTTT. Translation gives CAISGVRGPDTGELFF.